This TCR beta chain was sequenced for a study of blood T cells in healthy people across ages. Study-level findings and limits: Long-lived donors exceeded aged donors in naive CD4+ cells and diversity.

A second PCR of about 7 to 12 cycles used a sample-barcoded 5' primer and a J-beta primer mix. A tag from a template-switch adaptor with 12 random nucleotides marked each cDNA molecule. TCRdb re-called the 5' RACE reads with MiXCR, one entry per CDR3 protein. The sample consists of fewer than 750,000 distinct CDR3 sequences, roughly 48% of them appearing once. Caucasian individuals from Russia who were healthy and aged 6 to 90 acted as donors. Ten milliliters of peripheral blood were drawn from each donor into EDTA-treated tubes. A word on this clonotype: Its specificity is not known.

This CDR3 contains 10 residues. The source of this sequence is an older man in good health. This chain connects TRBV21-1 to TRBJ2-4; no DNA check was done on the table's D call, TRBD1. TRBV21-1 is flagged as a pseudogene. What was sequenced was blood. CDR3 sequence: CARDWGGQYF. CDR3 DNA sequence: TGTGCCAGGGACTGGGGGGGTCAGTACTTC.